These 21 T cell receptor beta chains were all obtained from the same sample, sequenced in a study of CD8+ T cells in alopecia areata. Extraction of RNA preceded its reverse transcription into cDNA, which served as the sequencing template. Clones were sequenced by immunoSEQ multiplex PCR, and TCRdb holds only the in-frame ones, with some missing. This table has fewer than 110,000 clones, roughly 53% appearing once. Sequencing was carried out using CD4+ T cells sorted from blood. The receptor set was obtained from a human donor in good health.

The sample holds a few counts of this clone. The J gene is TRBJ1-2, the V gene TRBV29-1; D is possibly TRBD1 (6 bases). The CDR3 runs 15 residues. The germline V gene encodes CDR1 SQVTM and CDR2 ANQGSEA. V gave up 6 bases and J gave up 3 bases, with 20 bases separating them. CDR3 amino acids: CSVTRDTARDYGYTF. Written as DNA, the CDR3 is TGCAGCGTGACCCGGGACACCGCTCGGGACTATGGCTACACCTTC. The full variable domain, completed using reference TRBV29-1 and TRBJ1-2, is SAVISQKPSRDICQRGTSLTIQCQVDSQVTMMFWYRQQPGQSLTLIATANQGSEATYESGFVIDKFPISRPNLTFSTLTVSNMSPEDSSIYLCSVTRDTARDYGYTFGSGTRLTVV.

This clone has only a few counts. The chain links TRBV29-1 to TRBJ1-1; possibly TRBD1 for D (5 bases). The CDR3 length is 13 residues. V was cut by 6 bases and J by 1 base, with 12 bases left in between. The germline V gene has CDR1 SQVTM and CDR2 ANQGSEA. The CDR3 DNA reads as TGCAGCGTGCACCGGGACGGGAACACTGAAGCTTTCTTT. The encoded protein is CSVHRDGNTEAFF.

This clone was counted a few times. This chain connects TRBV30 to TRBJ1-6; D might be TRBD1 (6 bases). This CDR3 contains 13 residues. V was trimmed by 4 bases and J by 14 bases, leaving 18 bases between them. Germline V gene lookup returns CDR1 GTSNPN and CDR2 SVGIG (reference sequence). The CDR3 reads CAWNRDGRESLHF. DNA of the CDR3: TGTGCCTGGAACAGGGATGGTAGGGAATCCCTCCACTTT.

The chain carries TRBV29-1 and TRBJ2-5; 8 bases line up with TRBD2. With 5 bases clipped from V and 4 bases from J, the junction kept 9 bases outside the gene matches. CDR3 length: 14 residues. Looked up from germline, CDR1 is SQVTM and CDR2 is ANQGSEA. The CDR3 reads CSVRGRLAGETQYF. CDR3 bases: TGCAGCGTTCGGGGGAGGCTAGCGGGAGAGACCCAGTACTTC.

This clone has only a few counts. The chain has TRBV10-2 and TRBJ2-5; TRBD2 agrees at 10 bases. Germline lookup yields CDR1 WSHSY and CDR2 SAAADI. CDR3 size: 16 residues. V shed 6 bases and J 5 bases; nucleotides not matched to a gene: 12. CDR3 bases: TGCGCCAGCAGGGCTTACAGCGGGGGGGTAACGGAGACCCAGTACTTC. Its protein is CASRAYSGGVTETQYF.

This clone has only one observation. The chain recombines TRBV7-9 with TRBJ1-6, with D perhaps TRBD1 (6 bases). The germline V gene has CDR1 SEHNR and CDR2 FQNEAQ (reference sequence). V was pared by 5 bases and J by 7 bases, with 21 bases between. The CDR3 runs 17 residues. The CDR3 DNA sequence: TGTGCCAGCAGCACCCCCTCCACAGGGTTGGGGAATTCACCCCTCCACTTT. This codes for CASSTPSTGLGNSPLHF.

This chain connects TRBV7-2 to TRBJ2-4; D possibly corresponds to TRBD2 (6 bases). The germline CDR1 and CDR2 sequences are SGHTA and FQGNSA. The CDR3 covers 16 residues. The V end lost 5 bases, the J end lost 10 bases, and 24 bases lay between the germline ends. The CDR3 loop is CASSTLVLDRGDIQYF. In DNA form, the CDR3 reads TGTGCCAGCAGCACTTTGGTCTTAGACCGCGGGGATATTCAGTACTTC.

The chain links TRBV29-1 to TRBJ2-3; 7 positions agree with TRBD2. J lost 2 bases, V lost 7 bases, and 3 bases had no gene match. CDR3 size: 12 residues. The V gene's germline CDR1 is SQVTM and CDR2 ANQGSEA. The CDR3 spells CSGGLTTDTQYF. The CDR3, as DNA: TGCAGCGGGGGACTAACCACAGATACGCAGTATTTT.

This chain connects TRBV6-5 to TRBJ2-5; TRBD2 is a possible D gene (5 bases). This CDR3 has 14 residues. Germline V gives CDR1 MNHEY, CDR2 SVGAGI. The V end was cut by 0 bases, the J end by 4 bases, with 9 bases between. The CDR3 is CASSYSDFGETQYF. Written as DNA, the CDR3 is TGTGCCAGCAGTTACTCGGACTTTGGAGAGACCCAGTACTTC.

The chain is built from TRBV7-2 and TRBJ1-1; D remains ambiguous. Germline V gives CDR1 SGHTA, CDR2 FQGNSA. The CDR3 spans 15 residues. Trimming removed 6 bases from V and 3 bases from J, with 17 bases in between. The CDR3 DNA sequence: TGTGCCAGCAGTTACGGGGTCCGCGGGGACACTGAAGCTTTCTTT. Its translation is CASSYGVRGDTEAFF.

This clone has just a few counts. This sample includes further DNA sequences coding for the same CDR3. The V call is TRBV6-5, the J call TRBJ2-5; 8 nucleotides agree with TRBD1. The CDR3 runs 14 residues. The V and J ends lost 2 bases and 9 bases, in that order; junction bases with no gene match: 8. From germline, CDR1 is MNHEY and CDR2 SVGAGI. The CDR3 DNA reads TGTGCCAGCAGTTACGGCCAGGGGGCTGGGTCCCAGTACTTC. This encodes CASSYGQGAGSQYF.

This chain connects TRBV6-5 to TRBJ1-5; weak D call: TRBD1 (5 bases). The germline V gene encodes CDR1 MNHEY and CDR2 SVGAGI. There are 13 residues in the CDR3. Deletions cut 2 bases from V and 7 bases from J, with 9 bases between. For the CDR3, the DNA is TGTGCCAGCAGTTACGCCTGGGACCAGCCCCAGCATTTT. Encoded protein: CASSYAWDQPQHF.

The chain couples TRBV7-9 to TRBJ2-1; D tentatively reads TRBD1 or TRBD2 (7 bases each). Germline lookup yields CDR1 SEHNR and CDR2 FQNEAQ (reference sequence). This CDR3 is built from 13 residues. This chain's CDR3 is CGSGTVGFNEQFF. The CDR3 DNA reads as TGTGGGAGCGGGACAGTAGGTTTCAATGAGCAGTTCTTC.

This chain links TRBV29-1 with TRBJ1-2, with D uncertain. From germline, CDR1 is SQVTM and CDR2 ANQGSEA. The CDR3 runs to 12 residues. Trimming cost V 4 bases and J 4 bases, with 10 bases left between them. This CDR3 is CSVAGQSYGYTF. DNA of the CDR3: TGCAGCGTTGCCGGGCAGTCCTATGGCTACACCTTC.

A few counts support this clone. The chain uses TRBV7-2 and TRBJ2-5, with D perhaps TRBD1 (7 bases). The CDR3 has 14 residues. V lost 5 bases and J 4 bases, leaving 14 bases between the germline ends. Germline V gene sequence: CDR1 SGHTA, CDR2 FQGNSA. The CDR3 nucleotides are TGTGCCAGCAGCCTCAGGGGGGCCCCAGAGACCCAGTACTTC. Amino acid sequence: CASSLRGAPETQYF.

The CDR3 protein is CASSARRGADTQYF. The CDR3 nucleotides read TGTGCCAGCAGTGCTCGCCGGGGGGCTGATACGCAGTATTTT. V is TRBV25-1 and J is TRBJ2-3; TRBD2 is a possible D gene (7 bases). Germline V CDR1 and CDR2: MGHDK, SYGVNS. V was shortened by 4 bases and J by 6 bases, with 14 bases between the two germline ends. This CDR3 contains 14 residues.

The rearrangement uses TRBV4-3 and TRBJ1-3; no firm D call. The germline V gene encodes CDR1 LGHNA and CDR2 YSLEER. The CDR3 loop spans 18 amino acids. Trimming shortened V by 0 bases and J by 2 bases, and 17 bases separated the two germline ends. In DNA form, the CDR3 reads TGCGCCAGCAGCCAAGATCTTTTTGTGGGTCAGACTGGAAACACCATATATTTT. The encoded protein is CASSQDLFVGQTGNTIYF.

This clone was seen more than once but under ten times. The gene calls are TRBV2 and TRBJ2-7, with D unresolved. The length of the CDR3 is 16 residues. Trimming removed 4 bases at V and 3 bases at J, with 19 bases between. Germline V lookup: CDR1 SNHLY, CDR2 FYNNEI. CDR3 loop: CASSVQGPPGHYEQYF. CDR3 sequence (DNA): TGTGCCAGCAGTGTACAAGGGCCCCCTGGTCACTACGAGCAGTACTTC.

This chain connects TRBV7-2 to TRBJ2-1, with D perhaps matching TRBD2 (5 bases). V was cut by 1 base and J by 2 bases, with 12 bases left in between. From germline, CDR1 is SGHTA and CDR2 FQGNSA. The CDR3 extends over 16 amino acids. The CDR3 sequence is CASSLGSERTYNEQFF. The CDR3 DNA sequence: TGTGCCAGCAGCTTAGGGTCCGAGCGGACCTACAATGAGCAGTTCTTC.

The count of this clone is one. V usage is TRBV9 and J usage is TRBJ1-4; 8 bases line up with TRBD1. The CDR3 extends over 16 amino acids. V gave up 0 bases and J gave up 8 bases; unmatched junction bases: 9. Germline CDR1 reads SGDLS; CDR2 reads YYNGEE. The CDR3 loop reads CASSVEAQGAREKLFF. CDR3 in DNA: TGTGCCAGCAGCGTAGAGGCGCAGGGGGCAAGGGAAAAACTGTTTTTT. The whole variable domain, remainder taken from reference TRBV9 and TRBJ1-4, is DSGVTQTPKHLITATGQRVTLRCSPRSGDLSVYWYQQSLDQGLQFLIQYYNGEERAKGNILERFSAQQFPDLHSELNLSSLELGDSALYFCASSVEAQGAREKLFFGSGTQLSVL.

V and J are TRBV11-3 and TRBJ2-6; TRBD2 matches at 8 bases. CDR1 is SGHNT and CDR2 is YENEEA in the germline V gene. Trimming cost V 5 bases and J 0 bases; bases outside gene matches: 6. The CDR3 loop spans 17 amino acids. CDR3: CASSPGGPTSGANVLTF. The CDR3 coding sequence is TGTGCCAGCAGCCCGGGGGGGCCGACCTCTGGGGCCAACGTCCTGACTTTC. Filled out from reference TRBV11-3 and TRBJ2-6, the complete variable domain reads EAGVVQSPRYKIIEKKQPVAFWCNPISGHNTLYWYLQNLGQGPELLIRYENEEAVDDSQLPKDRFSAERLKGVDSTLKIQPAELGDSAVYLCASSPGGPTSGANVLTFGAGSRLTVL.